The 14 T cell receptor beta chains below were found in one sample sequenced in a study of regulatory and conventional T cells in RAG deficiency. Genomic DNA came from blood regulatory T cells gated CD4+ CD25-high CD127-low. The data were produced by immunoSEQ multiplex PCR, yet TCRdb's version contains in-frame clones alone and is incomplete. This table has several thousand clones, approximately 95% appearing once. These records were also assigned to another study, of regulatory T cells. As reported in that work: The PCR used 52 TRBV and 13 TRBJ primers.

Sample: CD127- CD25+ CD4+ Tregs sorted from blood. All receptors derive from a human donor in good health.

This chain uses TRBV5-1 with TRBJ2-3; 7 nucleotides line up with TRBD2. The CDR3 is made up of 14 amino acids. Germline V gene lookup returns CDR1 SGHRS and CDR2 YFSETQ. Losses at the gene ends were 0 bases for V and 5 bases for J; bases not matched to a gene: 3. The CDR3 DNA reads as TGCGCCAGCAGCTTGGCGCGGGGGAAAGATACGCAGTATTTT. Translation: CASSLARGKDTQYF.

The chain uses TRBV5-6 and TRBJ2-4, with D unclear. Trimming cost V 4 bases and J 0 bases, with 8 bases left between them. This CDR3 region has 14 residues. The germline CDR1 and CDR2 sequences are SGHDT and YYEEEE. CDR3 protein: CASSPLEAKNIQYF. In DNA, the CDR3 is TGTGCCAGCAGCCCGTTAGAAGCCAAAAACATTCAGTACTTC.

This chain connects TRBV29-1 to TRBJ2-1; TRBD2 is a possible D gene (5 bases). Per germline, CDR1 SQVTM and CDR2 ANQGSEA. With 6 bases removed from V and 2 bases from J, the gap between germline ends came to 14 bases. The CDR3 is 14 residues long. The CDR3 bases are TGCAGCGTCCAACGAGGGTTCCCCTACAATGAGCAGTTCTTC. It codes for CSVQRGFPYNEQFF.

CDR3 nucleotide sequence: TGCGCCAGCAGCTTGGCCGGAAGGGGAGATACGCAGTATTTT. Encoded protein: CASSLAGRGDTQYF. The V call is TRBV5-1, the J call TRBJ2-3; D may be TRBD1 (5 bases). V was trimmed by 0 bases and J by 5 bases, leaving 10 bases between them. Germline V gene sequence: CDR1 SGHRS, CDR2 YFSETQ. CDR3 size: 14 residues.

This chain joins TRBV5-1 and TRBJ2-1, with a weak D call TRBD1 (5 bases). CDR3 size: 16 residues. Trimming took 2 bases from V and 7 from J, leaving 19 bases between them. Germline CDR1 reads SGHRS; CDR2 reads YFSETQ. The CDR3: CASSFPAGLTGNEQFF. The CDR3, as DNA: TGCGCCAGCAGCTTTCCGGCCGGGCTCACAGGAAATGAGCAGTTCTTC.

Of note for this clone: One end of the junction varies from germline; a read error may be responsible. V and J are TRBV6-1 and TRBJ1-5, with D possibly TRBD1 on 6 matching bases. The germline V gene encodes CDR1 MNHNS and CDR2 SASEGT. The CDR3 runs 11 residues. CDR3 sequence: CASGTSGVIRF. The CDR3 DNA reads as TGTGCCAGCGGAACCTCAGGGGTGATAAGGTTT.

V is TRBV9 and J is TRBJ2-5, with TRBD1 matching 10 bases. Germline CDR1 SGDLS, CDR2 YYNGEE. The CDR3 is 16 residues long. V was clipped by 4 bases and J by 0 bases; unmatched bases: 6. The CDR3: CASSRGQGPYQETQYF. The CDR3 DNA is TGTGCCAGCAGCCGGGGACAGGGGCCTTACCAAGAGACCCAGTACTTC.

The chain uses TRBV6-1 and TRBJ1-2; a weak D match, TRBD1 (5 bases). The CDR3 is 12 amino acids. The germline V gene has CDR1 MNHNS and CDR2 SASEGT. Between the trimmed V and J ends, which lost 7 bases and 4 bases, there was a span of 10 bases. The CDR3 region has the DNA TGTGCCAGCATGGGGGGTAGCTATGGCTACACCTTC. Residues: CASMGGSYGYTF.

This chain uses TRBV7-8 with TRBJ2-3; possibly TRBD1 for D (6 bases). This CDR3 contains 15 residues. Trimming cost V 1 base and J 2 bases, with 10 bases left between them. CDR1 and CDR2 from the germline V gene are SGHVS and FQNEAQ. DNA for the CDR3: TGTGCCAGCAGCTTAGTTGGGGGCTACACAGATACGCAGTATTTT. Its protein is CASSLVGGYTDTQYF.

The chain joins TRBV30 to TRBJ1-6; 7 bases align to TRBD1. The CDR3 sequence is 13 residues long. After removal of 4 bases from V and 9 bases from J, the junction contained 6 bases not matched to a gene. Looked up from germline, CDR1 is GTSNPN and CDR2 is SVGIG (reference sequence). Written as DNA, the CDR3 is TGTGCCTGGACGGTTAGGGGGCCTTCACCCCTCCACTTT. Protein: CAWTVRGPSPLHF.

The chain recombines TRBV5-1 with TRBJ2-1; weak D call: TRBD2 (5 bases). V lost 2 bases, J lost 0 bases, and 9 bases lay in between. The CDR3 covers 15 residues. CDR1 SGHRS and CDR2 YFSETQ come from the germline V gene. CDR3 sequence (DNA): TGCGCCAGCAGCTTCGGAGGCAGCTCCTACAATGAGCAGTTCTTC. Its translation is CASSFGGSSYNEQFF.

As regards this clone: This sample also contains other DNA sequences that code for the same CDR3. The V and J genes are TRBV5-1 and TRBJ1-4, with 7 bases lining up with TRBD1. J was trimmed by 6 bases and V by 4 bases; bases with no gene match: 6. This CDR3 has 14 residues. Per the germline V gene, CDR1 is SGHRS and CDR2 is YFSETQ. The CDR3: CASSLTTGHEKLFF. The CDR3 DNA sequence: TGCGCCAGCAGCCTGACGACAGGGCATGAAAAACTGTTTTTT.

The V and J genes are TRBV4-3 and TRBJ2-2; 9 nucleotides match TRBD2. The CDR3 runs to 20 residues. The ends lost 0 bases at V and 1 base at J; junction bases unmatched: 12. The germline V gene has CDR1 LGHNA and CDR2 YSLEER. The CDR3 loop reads CASSQDLFWTSAKNTGELFF. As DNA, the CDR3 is TGCGCCAGCAGCCAAGATCTTTTCTGGACTAGCGCAAAGAACACCGGGGAGCTGTTTTTT.

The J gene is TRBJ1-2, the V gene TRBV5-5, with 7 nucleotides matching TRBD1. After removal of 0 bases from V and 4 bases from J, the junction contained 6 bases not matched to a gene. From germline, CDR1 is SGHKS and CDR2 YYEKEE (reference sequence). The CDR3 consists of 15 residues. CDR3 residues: CASSLVEGASYGYTF. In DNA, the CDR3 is TGTGCCAGCAGCTTGGTGGAGGGGGCAAGCTATGGCTACACCTTC. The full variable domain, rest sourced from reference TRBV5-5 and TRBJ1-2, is DAGVTQSPTHLIKTRGQQVTLRCSPISGHKSVSWYQQVLGQGPQFIFQYYEKEERGRGNFPDRFSARQFPNYSSELNVNALLLGDSALYLCASSLVEGASYGYTFGSGTRLTVV.